The 8 T cell receptor beta chains presented below share a single source sample, sequenced in a study of tumor-infiltrating lymphocytes in primary liver carcinoma. Reverse transcription of around 0.45 ug total RNA with a constant-region primer produced TCR beta cDNA. What produced the TCR beta libraries was three nested multiplex PCR rounds using slightly modified ARM-PCR. PCR rounds one and two used TRBV1-TRBV30 forward primers with a C-beta reverse primer for roughly 9 cycles each. One entry per CDR3 protein results from TCRdb running MiXCR on the multiplex PCR reads. This table holds 60,000 or so distinct CDR3 sequences, roughly 70% found once. Between roughly 18 and 30 mg of unsorted bulk tissue served as the source from which RNA and DNA were co-extracted. Sequenced input: liver tumor tissue from sampling region 2. Subset indicated: tumor region T2, inferior pole. These receptors originate from a man aged 35-49 years with primary liver carcinoma and hepatitis B virus infection.

The V gene is TRBV11-3, the J gene TRBJ1-2; D is uncertain. Germline assignment: CDR1 SGHNT and CDR2 YENEEA. The CDR3 sequence is 15 residues long. The CDR3 DNA reads as TGTGGCAACAGCCCTGTGATAAAAATAGACTATGGCTACACCTTC. Translation gives CGNSPVIKIDYGYTF.

To note about this clonotype: The junction and the germline gene differ at one end; a read error may be behind it. This chain uses TRBV11-2 with TRBJ2-1, with D unresolved. This CDR3 is built from 14 residues. In germline, CDR1 is SGHAT, CDR2 FQNNGV. The CDR3 spells CASSQDTGEDEQFF. CDR3 in DNA: TGCGCCAGCAGCCAAGACACTGGCGAAGATGAGCAGTTCTTC.

As to this clonotype: The conserved final phenylalanine or tryptophan is absent from the CDR3, which likely points to a read error. This chain uses TRBV12-3 or TRBV12-4 with TRBJ2-6, with D possibly TRBD1 on 5 matching bases. The CDR3 extends over 12 amino acids. In DNA form, the CDR3 reads TGTGCCATCCACGTTGGGGCCAACATCCTGACTTCC. This sequence encodes CAIHVGANILTS.

The gene calls are TRBV12-3 or TRBV12-4 and TRBJ1-2; D remains unclear. Trimming pared 6 bases from V and 4 bases from J, leaving 12 bases between. The CDR3 is 13 residues long. The CDR3 reads CASRPQDRYGYTF. The CDR3 DNA is TGTGCCAGCAGACCACAAGATCGCTATGGCTACACCTTC.

On this clonotype itself: One end of the junction fails to match germline, which may point to a read error. The chain recombines TRBV11-2 with TRBJ2-5; tentatively, D is TRBD2 (6 bases). Germline V lookup: CDR1 SGHAT, CDR2 FQNNGV. The CDR3 has 16 residues. CDR3 in amino acids: CTSSQAHGRGKETQYF. DNA for the CDR3: TGTACCAGCAGCCAAGCTCATGGCCGGGGGAAAGAGACCCAGTACTTC.

About this clonotype itself: The junction does not match germline at one end; this may be a read error. The chain is built from TRBV5-6 and TRBJ1-1; D remains unclear. There are 12 residues in the CDR3. CDR1 is SGHDT and CDR2 is YYEEEE in the germline V gene. The CDR3 loop is CANSVRMTEAFF. The DNA of the CDR3 is TGTGCCAACAGCGTACGGATGACTGAAGCTTTCTTT.

Worth noting for this clonotype: Mismatch with germline at one junction end may stem from a read error. This chain joins TRBV7-8 and TRBJ2-7; D ambiguous. The CDR3 loop spans 13 amino acids. CDR1 and CDR2 from the germline V gene are SGHVS and FQNEAQ. The chain's CDR3 is CASNLSVQYEQYF. CDR3 coding DNA: TGTGCCAGCAACTTATCGGTTCAGTACGAGCAGTACTTC.

Details on this clonotype: One junction end does not reproduce the germline sequence, and a read error may be involved. The chain couples TRBV11-2 to TRBJ2-5; D might be TRBD2 (5 bases). CDR1 and CDR2 (germline): SGHAT, FQNNGV. The length of the CDR3 is 18 residues. The chain's CDR3 is CDSCLARLALGKKETQCF. CDR3 in DNA: TGTGACAGCTGCTTAGCGAGGCTAGCCCTGGGAAAAAAAGAGACCCAGTGCTTC.